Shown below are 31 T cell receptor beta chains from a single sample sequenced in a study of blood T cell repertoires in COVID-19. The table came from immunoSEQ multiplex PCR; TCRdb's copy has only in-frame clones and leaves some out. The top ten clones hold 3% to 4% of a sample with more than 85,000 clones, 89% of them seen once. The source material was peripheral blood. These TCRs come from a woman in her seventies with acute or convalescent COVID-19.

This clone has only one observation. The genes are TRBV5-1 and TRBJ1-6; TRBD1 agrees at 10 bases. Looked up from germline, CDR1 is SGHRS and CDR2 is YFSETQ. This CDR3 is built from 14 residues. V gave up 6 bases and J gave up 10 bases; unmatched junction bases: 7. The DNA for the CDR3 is TGCGCCAGCACGACGGGGACAGGGGAATCACCCCTCCACTTT. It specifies CASTTGTGESPLHF.

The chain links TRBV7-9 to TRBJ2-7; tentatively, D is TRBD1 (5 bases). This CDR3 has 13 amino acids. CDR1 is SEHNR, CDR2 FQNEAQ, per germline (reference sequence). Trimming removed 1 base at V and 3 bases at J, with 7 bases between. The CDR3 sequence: CASSLGGFYEQYV. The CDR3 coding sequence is TGTGCCAGCAGCTTAGGGGGCTTCTACGAGCAGTACGTC.

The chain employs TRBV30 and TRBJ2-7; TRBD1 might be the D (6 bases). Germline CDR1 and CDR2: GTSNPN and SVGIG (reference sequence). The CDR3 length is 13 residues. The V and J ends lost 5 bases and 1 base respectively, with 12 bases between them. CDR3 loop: CAWAWGHSYEQYF. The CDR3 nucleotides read TGTGCCTGGGCATGGGGACATTCCTACGAGCAGTACTTC.

The CDR3 spells CASSSRLAGGLDTQYF. CDR3 in DNA: TGTGCCAGTAGTTCCCGACTAGCGGGGGGGCTAGATACGCAGTATTTT. The V and J genes are TRBV19 and TRBJ2-3; 14 bases match TRBD2. CDR3 length equals 16 residues. Trimming at V came to 5 bases and at J to 5 bases, leaving 6 bases not matched to a gene. CDR1 is LNHDA, CDR2 SQIVND, per germline (reference sequence). Using reference TRBV19 and TRBJ2-3 for the parts outside the CDR3, the full variable domain is DGGITQSPKYLFRKEGQNVTLSCEQNLNHDAMYWYRQDPGQGLRLIYYSQIVNDFQKGDIAEGYSVSREKKESFPLTVTSAQKNPTAFYLCASSSRLAGGLDTQYFGPGTRLTVL.

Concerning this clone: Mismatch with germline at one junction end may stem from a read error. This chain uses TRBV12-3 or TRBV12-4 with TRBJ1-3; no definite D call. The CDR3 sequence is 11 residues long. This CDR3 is CASSLKSVSHF. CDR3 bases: TGTGCCAGCAGTTTAAAAAGCGTGTCACATTTT.

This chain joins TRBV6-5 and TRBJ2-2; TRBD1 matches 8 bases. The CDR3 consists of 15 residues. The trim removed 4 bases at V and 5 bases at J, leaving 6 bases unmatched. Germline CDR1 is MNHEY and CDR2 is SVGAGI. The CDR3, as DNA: TGTGCCAGCAGTTTGGGGGACAGGTCAACCGGGGAGCTGTTTTTT. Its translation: CASSLGDRSTGELFF.

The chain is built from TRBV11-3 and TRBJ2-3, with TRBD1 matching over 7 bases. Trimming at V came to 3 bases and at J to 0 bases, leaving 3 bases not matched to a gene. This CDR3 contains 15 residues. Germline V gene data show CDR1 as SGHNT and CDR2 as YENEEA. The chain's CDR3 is CASSFTGESTDTQYF. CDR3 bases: TGTGCCAGCAGCTTTACAGGGGAGAGCACAGATACGCAGTATTTT.

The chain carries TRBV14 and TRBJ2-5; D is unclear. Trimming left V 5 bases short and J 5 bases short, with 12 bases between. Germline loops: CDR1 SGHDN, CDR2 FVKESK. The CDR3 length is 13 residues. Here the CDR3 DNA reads TGTGCCAGCAGCGACCAGGTCTACGAGACCCAGTACTTC. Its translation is CASSDQVYETQYF.

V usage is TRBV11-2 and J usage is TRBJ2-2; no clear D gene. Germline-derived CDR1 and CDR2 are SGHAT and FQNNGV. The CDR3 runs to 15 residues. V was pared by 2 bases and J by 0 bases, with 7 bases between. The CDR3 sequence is CASSLLRANTGELFF. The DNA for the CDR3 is TGTGCCAGCAGCTTACTACGGGCGAACACCGGGGAGCTGTTTTTT.

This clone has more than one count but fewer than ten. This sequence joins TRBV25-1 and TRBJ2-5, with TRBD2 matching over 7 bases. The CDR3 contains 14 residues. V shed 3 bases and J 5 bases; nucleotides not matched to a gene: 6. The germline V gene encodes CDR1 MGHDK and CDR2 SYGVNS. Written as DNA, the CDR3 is TGTGCCAGCAGTGATCGGACTAGTACGGAGACCCAGTACTTC. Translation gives CASSDRTSTETQYF.

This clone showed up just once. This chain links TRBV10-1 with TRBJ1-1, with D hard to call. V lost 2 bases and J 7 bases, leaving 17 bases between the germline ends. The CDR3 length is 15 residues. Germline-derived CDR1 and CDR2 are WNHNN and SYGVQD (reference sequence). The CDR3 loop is CASSETRRGFVEAFF. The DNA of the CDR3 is TGCGCCAGCAGTGAGACCCGGAGAGGGTTCGTTGAAGCTTTCTTT.

CDR3 sequence reads: CASSPRTSGRHGNEQFF. As DNA, the CDR3 is TGCGCCAGCAGCCCAAGGACTAGCGGGAGACACGGCAATGAGCAGTTCTTC. The V and J genes are TRBV4-1 and TRBJ2-1; 13 positions match TRBD2. The CDR3 contains 17 residues. From germline, CDR1 is MGHRA and CDR2 YSYEKL. The J segment lost 6 bases and the V segment lost 4 bases, leaving 9 bases of the junction unmatched.

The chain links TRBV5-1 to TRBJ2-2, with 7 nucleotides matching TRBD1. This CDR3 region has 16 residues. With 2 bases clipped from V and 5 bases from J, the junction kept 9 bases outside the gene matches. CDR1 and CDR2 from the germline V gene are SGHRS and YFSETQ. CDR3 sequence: CASSFDRDRKTGELFF. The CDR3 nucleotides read TGCGCCAGCAGCTTCGACCGGGACAGAAAAACCGGGGAGCTGTTTTTT.

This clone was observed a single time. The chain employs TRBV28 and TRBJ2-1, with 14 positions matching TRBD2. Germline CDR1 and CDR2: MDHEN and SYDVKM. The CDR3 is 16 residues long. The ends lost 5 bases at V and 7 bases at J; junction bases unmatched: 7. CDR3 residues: CASSDRLAGGLNEQFF. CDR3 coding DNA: TGTGCCAGCAGTGACAGACTAGCGGGGGGGCTGAATGAGCAGTTCTTC.

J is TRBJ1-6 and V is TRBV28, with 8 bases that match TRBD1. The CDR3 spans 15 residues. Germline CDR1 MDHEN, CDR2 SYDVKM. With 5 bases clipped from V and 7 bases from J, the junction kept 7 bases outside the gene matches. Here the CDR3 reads CASSGTQGVNSPLHF. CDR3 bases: TGTGCCAGCAGTGGGACACAGGGGGTCAATTCACCCCTCCACTTT.

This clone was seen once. In DNA form, the CDR3 reads TGTGCCAGCAGTGAATTAGCGGGGACCACAGATACGCAGTATTTT. Protein: CASSELAGTTDTQYF. The chain couples TRBV2 to TRBJ2-3; TRBD2 matches at 8 bases. The J segment lost 2 bases and the V segment lost 2 bases, leaving 3 bases of the junction unmatched. CDR1 and CDR2 from the germline V gene are SNHLY and FYNNEI. This CDR3 is built from 15 residues.

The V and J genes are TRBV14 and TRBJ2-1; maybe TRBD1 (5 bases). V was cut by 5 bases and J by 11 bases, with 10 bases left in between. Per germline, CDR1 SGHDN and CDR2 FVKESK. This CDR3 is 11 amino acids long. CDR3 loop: CASSTRAQQFF. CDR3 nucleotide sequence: TGTGCCAGCAGCACCAGGGCCCAGCAGTTCTTC.

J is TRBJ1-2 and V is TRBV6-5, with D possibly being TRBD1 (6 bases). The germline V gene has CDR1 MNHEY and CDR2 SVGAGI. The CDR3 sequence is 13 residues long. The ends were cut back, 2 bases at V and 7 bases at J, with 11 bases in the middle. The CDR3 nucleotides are TGTGCCAGCAGTTACGCAGGGGCCTTTGGCTACACCTTC. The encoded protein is CASSYAGAFGYTF.

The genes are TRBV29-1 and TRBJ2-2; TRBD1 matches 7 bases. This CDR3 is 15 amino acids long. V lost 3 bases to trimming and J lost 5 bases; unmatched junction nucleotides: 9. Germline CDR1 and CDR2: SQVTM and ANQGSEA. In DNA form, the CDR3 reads TGCAGCGTTGAGGTAGGGGGCGCCCCAACCGGGGAGCTGTTTTTT. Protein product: CSVEVGGAPTGELFF.

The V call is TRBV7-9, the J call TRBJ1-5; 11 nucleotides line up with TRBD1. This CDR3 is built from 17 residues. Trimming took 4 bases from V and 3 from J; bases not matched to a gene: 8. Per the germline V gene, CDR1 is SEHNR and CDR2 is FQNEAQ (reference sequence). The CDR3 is CASSSGQGARINQPQHF. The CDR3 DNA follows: TGTGCCAGCAGCTCAGGACAGGGGGCTCGTATCAATCAGCCCCAGCATTTT.

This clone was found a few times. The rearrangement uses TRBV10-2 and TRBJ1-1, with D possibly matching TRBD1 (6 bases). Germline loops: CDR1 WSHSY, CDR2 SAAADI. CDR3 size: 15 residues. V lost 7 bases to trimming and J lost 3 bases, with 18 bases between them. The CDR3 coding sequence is TGCGCCAGCAAGGAGGAACAGGGTCTATACACTGAAGCTTTCTTT. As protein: CASKEEQGLYTEAFF.

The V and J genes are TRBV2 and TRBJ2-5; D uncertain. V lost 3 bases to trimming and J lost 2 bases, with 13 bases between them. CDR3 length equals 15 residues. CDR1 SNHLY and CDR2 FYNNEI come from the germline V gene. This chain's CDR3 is CASSDRVHPQETQYF. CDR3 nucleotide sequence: TGTGCCAGCAGTGATCGGGTACACCCTCAAGAGACCCAGTACTTC. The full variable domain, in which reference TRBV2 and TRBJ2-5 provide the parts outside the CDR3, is EPEVTQTPSHQVTQMGQEVILRCVPISNHLYFYWYRQILGQKVEFLVSFYNNEISEKSEIFDDQFSVERPDGSNFTLKIRSTKLEDSAMYFCASSDRVHPQETQYFGPGTRLLVL.

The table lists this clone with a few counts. This CDR3 reads CASSIGPRDYSNQPQHF. The DNA for the CDR3 is TGTGCCAGTAGTATAGGCCCCAGGGACTATAGCAATCAGCCCCAGCATTTT. The chain employs TRBV19 and TRBJ1-5; maybe TRBD1 (5 bases). The CDR3 is 17 residues long. Trimming cost V 1 base and J 0 bases, with 13 bases left between them. Germline V gene sequence: CDR1 LNHDA, CDR2 SQIVND (reference sequence).

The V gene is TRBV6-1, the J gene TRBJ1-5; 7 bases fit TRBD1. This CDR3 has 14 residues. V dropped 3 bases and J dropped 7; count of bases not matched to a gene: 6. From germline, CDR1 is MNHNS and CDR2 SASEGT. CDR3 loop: CASSDRQGVQPQHF. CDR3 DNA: TGTGCCAGCAGTGATCGGCAGGGGGTACAGCCCCAGCATTTT.

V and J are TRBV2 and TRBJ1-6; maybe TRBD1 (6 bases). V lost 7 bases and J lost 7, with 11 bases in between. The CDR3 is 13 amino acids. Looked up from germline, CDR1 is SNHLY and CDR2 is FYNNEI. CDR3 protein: CASTRQENSPLHF. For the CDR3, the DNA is TGTGCCAGCACGAGACAGGAAAATTCACCCCTCCACTTT.

The CDR3: CASSSLAGGRNEQFF. Here the CDR3 DNA reads TGTGCCAGCAGTTCCTTGGCGGGGGGGCGAAATGAGCAGTTCTTC. This chain links TRBV6-5 with TRBJ2-1; TRBD2 agrees at 9 bases. V lost 4 bases to trimming and J lost 7 bases; unmatched junction nucleotides: 8. The length of the CDR3 is 15 residues. Per the germline V gene, CDR1 is MNHEY and CDR2 is SVGAGI.

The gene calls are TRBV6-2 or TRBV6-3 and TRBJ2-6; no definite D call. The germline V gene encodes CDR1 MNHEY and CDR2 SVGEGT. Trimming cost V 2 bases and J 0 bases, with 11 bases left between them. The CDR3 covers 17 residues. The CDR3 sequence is CASSYRSPVSGANVLTF. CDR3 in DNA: TGTGCCAGCAGTTACCGGAGTCCAGTCTCTGGGGCCAACGTCCTGACTTTC.

The CDR3 DNA sequence: TGTGCCAGCAGCCTCACAGATACGCAGTATTTT. Encoded protein: CASSLTDTQYF. This chain uses TRBV27 with TRBJ2-3; D is ambiguous. V lost 6 bases to trimming and J lost 2 bases, with 3 bases between them. Germline CDR1 and CDR2: MNHEY and SMNVEV (reference sequence). The CDR3 loop spans 11 amino acids.

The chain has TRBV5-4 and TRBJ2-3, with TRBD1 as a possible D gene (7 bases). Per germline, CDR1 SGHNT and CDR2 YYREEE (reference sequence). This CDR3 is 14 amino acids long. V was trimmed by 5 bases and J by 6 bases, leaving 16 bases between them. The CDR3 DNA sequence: TGTGCCAGCAGGGACGGTCAGGGGGGCGATACGCAGTATTTT. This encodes CASRDGQGGDTQYF.

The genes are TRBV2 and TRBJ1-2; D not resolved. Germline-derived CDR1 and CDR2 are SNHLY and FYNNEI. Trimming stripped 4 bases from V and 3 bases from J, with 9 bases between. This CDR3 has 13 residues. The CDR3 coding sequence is TGTGCCAGCAGTGCTTGGCAGGACTATGGCTACACCTTC. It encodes CASSAWQDYGYTF.

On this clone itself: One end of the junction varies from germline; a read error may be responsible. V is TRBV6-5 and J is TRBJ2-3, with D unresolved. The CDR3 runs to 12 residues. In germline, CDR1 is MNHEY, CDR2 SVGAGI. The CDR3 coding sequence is TGTGCCAGCAGTGACTCCGTAGATACGCAGTATTTT. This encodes CASSDSVDTQYF.